Listed below are T cell receptor beta chains from one sample, sequenced in a study of CD8 T cells in ankylosing spondylitis. TCRdb re-called the 5' RACE reads through MiXCR, storing one row per CDR3 protein. Seen here are some 800,000 distinct CDR3 sequences, roughly 12% observed once, and the top ten hold about 0.5%. The sequencing input was blood, either unsorted or a sorted T cell fraction (not recorded which). These receptor sequences come from a male donor with ankylosing spondylitis. Each CDR3 is given with its conserved first and last residue. A D gene is named only where the DNA matches it firmly. Some rows mark clone size as missing; the rest say once, few, many or name a class of expanded clone.

V gene	D gene	J gene	clone size	CDR3 DNA	CDR3 protein
TRBV15	TRBD1	TRBJ2-1	many	TGTGCCACCAGCAGAGGCATGGCAGGGGGCTACCTCGGCTCCTACAATGAGCAGTTCTTC	CATSRGMAGGYLGSYNEQFF
TRBV7-2	.	TRBJ1-1	many	TGTGCCAGCAGCTCCACAGGGCGAGCTGAAGCTTTCTTT	CASSSTGRAEAFF
TRBV15	TRBD2	TRBJ2-1	.	TGTGCCACCAGCCGGGCCCGGGGGGGGGAGCAGTTCTTC	CATSRARGGEQFF
TRBV10-3	.	TRBJ2-5	many	TGTGCCATCAGTGACCAAGAGACCCAGTACTTC	CAISDQETQYF
TRBV13	.	TRBJ1-2	few	TGTGCCAGCAGCTTAGGCCCCACGGGGGTTTATGGCTACACCTTC	CASSLGPTGVYGYTF
TRBV11-2	.	TRBJ2-7	once	TGTGCCAGCAGCAGGAATCGAGGTTCTGAGTACGAGCAGTACTTC	CASSRNRGSEYEQYF
TRBV15	.	TRBJ1-5	many	TGTGCCACCAGCAGAGATTATCAGCCCCAGCATTTT	CATSRDYQPQHF
TRBV7-9	.	TRBJ2-1	once	TGTGCCAGCAGCACGTCTTACAATGAGCAGTTCTTC	CASSTSYNEQFF
TRBV4-2	.	TRBJ2-7	few	TGTGCCAGCAGCCAAGGGCGGAGCGGATTATGGGAGCAGTACTTC	CASSQGRSGLWEQYF
TRBV12-3/TRBV12-4	.	TRBJ1-5	.	TGTGCCAGCAGTTCGAGACAGGACCTCGGCAATCAGCCCCAGCATTTT	CASSSRQDLGNQPQHF
TRBV12-3/TRBV12-4	.	TRBJ1-2	.	TGTGCCAGCAGTTTCGGTTTCTATGGCTACACCTTC	CASSFGFYGYTF
TRBV5-4	.	TRBJ2-7	.	TGTGCCAGCAGCGGAACGCCGGTAACCGAGGAAGAGCAGTACTTC	CASSGTPVTEEEQYF
TRBV7-2	TRBD1	TRBJ1-5	many	TGTGCCAGCAGCTTAACAGGGGAGGACAATCAGCCCCAGCATTTT	CASSLTGEDNQPQHF
TRBV11-2	.	TRBJ1-4	.	TGTGCCAGCAGCTCACTAGGGGCGGTGTATGAAAAACTGTTTTTT	CASSSLGAVYEKLFF
TRBV2	.	TRBJ2-7	few	TGTGCCAGCAGTGGAGCCAGCTACGAGCAGTACTTC	CASSGASYEQYF
TRBV12-3/TRBV12-4	.	TRBJ1-2	few	TGTGCCAGCAGTTTATTGGGACTGGGCGATGGCTACACCTTC	CASSLLGLGDGYTF
TRBV7-8	.	TRBJ2-7	.	TGTGCCAGCAGCTCAAGACGGGGCCCTATCTCCTACGAGCAGTACTTC	CASSSRRGPISYEQYF
TRBV29-1	TRBD2	TRBJ2-3	many	TGCAGCCTCGGGGAGGGAGGCACAGATACGCAGTATTTT	CSLGEGGTDTQYF
TRBV5-5	TRBD2	TRBJ2-1	few	TGTGCCAGCAGCTTGGCCGGGACTAGCCAGTTCTTC	CASSLAGTSQFF
TRBV27	.	TRBJ2-3	few	TGTGCCAGCAGTTCGTATAATACGCAGTATTTT	CASSSYNTQYF
TRBV5-1	.	TRBJ2-1	many	TGCGCCAGCAGCTTGTTTCCGGGGGCGGATGAGCAGTTCTTC	CASSLFPGADEQFF
TRBV6-2/TRBV6-3	.	TRBJ2-5	few	TGTGCCAGCAGTTACTCCCGACATAGCCTGCAAGAGACCCAGTACTTC	CASSYSRHSLQETQYF
TRBV27	.	TRBJ2-7	many	TGTGCCAGCAGTTTATTGGCTCCCCTGGCCTACGAGCAGTACTTC	CASSLLAPLAYEQYF
TRBV20-1	.	TRBJ2-7	.	TGCAGTGCTAGAGATCAAAAGGCGGTTACTTGGACCTACCAGCAGTACTTC	CSARDQKAVTWTYQQYF
TRBV4-2	.	TRBJ2-7	few	TGTGCCAGCAGCCACGATCGGACGGATCACACCTACGAGCAGTACTTC	CASSHDRTDHTYEQYF
TRBV16	.	TRBJ1-2	few	TGTGCCAGCAGCCAATACGGGCTGAAAGGGGGCTACACCTTC	CASSQYGLKGGYTF
TRBV6-1	.	TRBJ1-2	few	TGTGCCAGCAGAAGGACAGCAGCTAACTATGGCTACACCTTC	CASRRTAANYGYTF
TRBV28	TRBD1	TRBJ2-2	many	TGTGCCAGCAGCGAGGACAGGGGCGACACCGGGGAGCTGTTTTTT	CASSEDRGDTGELFF
TRBV29-1	TRBD1	TRBJ1-1	many	TGCAGCGTCCAGGGACAGCGGAACACTGAAGCTTTCTTT	CSVQGQRNTEAFF
TRBV27	TRBD2	TRBJ2-3	.	TGTGCCAGCAGTTTATCTCTAGCGGGGCGATTTTTTGACACAGATACGCAGTATTTT	CASSLSLAGRFFDTDTQYF
TRBV20-1	.	TRBJ2-7	few	TGCAGTGCTAGAAATACGGGACTTCAAAGGGGACTCGAGCAGTACTTC	CSARNTGLQRGLEQYF
TRBV5-4	TRBD1	TRBJ1-4	few	TGTGCCAGCAGCTTTGGGGACAGGAGGAATGAAAAACTGTTTTTT	CASSFGDRRNEKLFF
TRBV20-1	TRBD2	TRBJ2-3	few	TGCAGTGCTAGCGGGAGGGAAAGCACAGATACGCAGTATTTT	CSASGRESTDTQYF
TRBV29-1	.	TRBJ2-7	many	TGCAGCGTTGAGTGGGATCACGCTGCGTCCGAGCAGTACTTC	CSVEWDHAASEQYF
TRBV5-5	TRBD1	TRBJ2-5	few	TGTGCCAGCAGGTCTTTTGGCAGGGGGGAGACCCAGTACTTC	CASRSFGRGETQYF
TRBV7-2	TRBD1	TRBJ2-2	.	TGTGCCAGCAGCGTAGAGGGGGCCGTCGGGGAGCTGTTTTTT	CASSVEGAVGELFF
TRBV6-4	.	TRBJ2-1	.	TGTGCCAGCAGTGAATCAGGGGCACAGTACAATGAGCAGTTCTTC	CASSESGAQYNEQFF
TRBV6-5	.	TRBJ1-6	.	TGTGCCAGCAGGAGGGGAAATTCACCCCTCCACTTT	CASRRGNSPLHF
TRBV15	.	TRBJ2-5	.	TGTGCCACCAGCTTTCAGGAGACCCAGTACTTC	CATSFQETQYF
TRBV4-1	.	TRBJ2-4	.	TGCGCCAGCAGCCTCAGGACCTTAGCCAAAAACATTCAGTACTTC	CASSLRTLAKNIQYF
TRBV3-1	TRBD1	TRBJ2-3	few	TGTGCCAGCAGCTACCCGACAGGGGGCAGAGATACGCAGTATTTT	CASSYPTGGRDTQYF
TRBV18	.	TRBJ1-1	many	TGTGCCAGCTCACCAGGGACTCCTAACACTGAAGCTTTCTTT	CASSPGTPNTEAFF
TRBV7-9	.	TRBJ1-1	many	TGTGCCAGCAGCCCAGGGGTCCTCACTGAAGCTTTCTTT	CASSPGVLTEAFF
TRBV7-8	.	TRBJ2-5	many	TGTGCCAGCAGCTTAGTGAATAGCGGAAAGACCCAGTACTTC	CASSLVNSGKTQYF
TRBV6-6	.	TRBJ2-1	few	TGTGCCAGCAGTTACTTCGCAGCAGGTGAGCAGTTCTTC	CASSYFAAGEQFF